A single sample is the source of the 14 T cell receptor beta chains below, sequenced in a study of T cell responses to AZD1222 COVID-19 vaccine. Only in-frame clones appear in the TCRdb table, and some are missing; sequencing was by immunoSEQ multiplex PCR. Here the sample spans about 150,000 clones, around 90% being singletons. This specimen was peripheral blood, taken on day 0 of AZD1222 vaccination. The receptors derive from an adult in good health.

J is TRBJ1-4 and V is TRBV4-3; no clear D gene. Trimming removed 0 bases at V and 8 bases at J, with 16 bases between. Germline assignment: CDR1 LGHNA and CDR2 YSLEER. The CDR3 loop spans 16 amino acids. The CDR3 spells CASSQDPGPLGEKLFF. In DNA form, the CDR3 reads TGCGCCAGCAGCCAAGACCCAGGCCCCTTGGGGGAAAAACTGTTTTTT.

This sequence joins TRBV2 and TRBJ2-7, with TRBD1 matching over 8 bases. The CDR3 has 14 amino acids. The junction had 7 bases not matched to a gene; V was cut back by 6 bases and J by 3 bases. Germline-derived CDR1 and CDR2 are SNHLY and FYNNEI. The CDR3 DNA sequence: TGTGCCAGCAGACCGTCAGGGGGCCTCTACGAGCAGTACTTC. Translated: CASRPSGGLYEQYF.

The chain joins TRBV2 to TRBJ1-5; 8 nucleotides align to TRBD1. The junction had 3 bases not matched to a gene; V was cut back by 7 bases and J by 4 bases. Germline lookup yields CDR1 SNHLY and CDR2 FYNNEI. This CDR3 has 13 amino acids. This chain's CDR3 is CASTRQGNQPQHF. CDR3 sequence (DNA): TGTGCCAGCACCCGACAGGGGAATCAGCCCCAGCATTTT.

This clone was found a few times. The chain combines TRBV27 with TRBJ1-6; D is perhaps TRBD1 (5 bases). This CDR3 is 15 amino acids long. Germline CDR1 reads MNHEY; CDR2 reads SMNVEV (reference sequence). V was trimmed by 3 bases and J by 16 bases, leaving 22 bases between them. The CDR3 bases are TGTGCCAGCAGTTTGGGGGAAATCCCTGAGGGAGCGCTCCACTTT. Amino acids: CASSLGEIPEGALHF.

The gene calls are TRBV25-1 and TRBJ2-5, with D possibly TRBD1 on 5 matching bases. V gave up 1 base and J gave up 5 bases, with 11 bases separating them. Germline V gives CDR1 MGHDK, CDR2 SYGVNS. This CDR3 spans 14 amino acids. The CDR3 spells CASSESTGSETQYF. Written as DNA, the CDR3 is TGTGCCAGCAGTGAATCAACAGGCTCCGAGACCCAGTACTTC. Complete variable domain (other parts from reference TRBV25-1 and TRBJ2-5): EADIYQTPRYLVIGTGKKITLECSQTMGHDKMYWYQQDPGMELHLIHYSYGVNSTEKGDLSSESTVSRIRTEHFPLTLESARPSHTSQYLCASSESTGSETQYFGPGTRLLVL.

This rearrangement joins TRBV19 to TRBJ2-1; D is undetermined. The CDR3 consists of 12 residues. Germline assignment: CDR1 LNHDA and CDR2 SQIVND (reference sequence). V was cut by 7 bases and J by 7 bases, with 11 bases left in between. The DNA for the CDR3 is TGTGCCAGTACCTCCTTGCCTAATGAGCAGTTCTTC. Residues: CASTSLPNEQFF. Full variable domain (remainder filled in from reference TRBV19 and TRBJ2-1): DGGITQSPKYLFRKEGQNVTLSCEQNLNHDAMYWYRQDPGQGLRLIYYSQIVNDFQKGDIAEGYSVSREKKESFPLTVTSAQKNPTAFYLCASTSLPNEQFFGPGTRLTVL.

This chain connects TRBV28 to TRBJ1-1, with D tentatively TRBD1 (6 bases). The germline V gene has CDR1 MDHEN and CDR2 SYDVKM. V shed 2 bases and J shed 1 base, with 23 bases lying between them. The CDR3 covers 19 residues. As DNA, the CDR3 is TGTGCCAGCAGTTTACGGGCCAGGGGAAGAGCCGGTGGGAACACTGAAGCTTTCTTT. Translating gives CASSLRARGRAGGNTEAFF.

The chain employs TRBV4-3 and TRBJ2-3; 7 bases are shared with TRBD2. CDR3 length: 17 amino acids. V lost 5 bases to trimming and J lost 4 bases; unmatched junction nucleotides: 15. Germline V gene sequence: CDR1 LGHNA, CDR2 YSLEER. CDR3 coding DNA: TGCGCCAGCAGCGCCCGGAGCTGGCTAGCGGATGCAGATACGCAGTATTTT. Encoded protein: CASSARSWLADADTQYF.

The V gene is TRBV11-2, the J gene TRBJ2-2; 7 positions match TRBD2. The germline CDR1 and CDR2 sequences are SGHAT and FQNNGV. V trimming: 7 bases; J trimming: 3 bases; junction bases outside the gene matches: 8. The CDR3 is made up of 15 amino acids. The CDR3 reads CASNAGRVYTGELFF. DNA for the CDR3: TGTGCCAGCAACGCTGGGAGGGTTTACACCGGGGAGCTGTTTTTT. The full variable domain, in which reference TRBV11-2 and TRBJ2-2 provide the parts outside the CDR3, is EAGVAQSPRYKIIEKRQSVAFWCNPISGHATLYWYQQILGQGPKLLIQFQNNGVVDDSQLPKDRFSAERLKGVDSTLKIQPAKLEDSAVYLCASNAGRVYTGELFFGEGSRLTVL.

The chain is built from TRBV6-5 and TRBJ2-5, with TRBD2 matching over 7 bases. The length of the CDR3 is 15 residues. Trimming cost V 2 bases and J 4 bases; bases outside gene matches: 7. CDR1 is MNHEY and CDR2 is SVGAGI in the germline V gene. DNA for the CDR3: TGTGCCAGCAGTTACACCTCTTGGGGGGGAGAGACCCAGTACTTC. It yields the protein CASSYTSWGGETQYF.

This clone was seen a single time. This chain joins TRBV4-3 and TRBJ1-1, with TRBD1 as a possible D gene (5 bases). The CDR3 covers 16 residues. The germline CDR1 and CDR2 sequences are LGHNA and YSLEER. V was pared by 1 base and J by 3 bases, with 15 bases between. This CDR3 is CASSQGAGRAYTEAFF. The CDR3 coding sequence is TGCGCCAGCAGCCAAGGGGCTGGCAGGGCCTACACTGAAGCTTTCTTT.

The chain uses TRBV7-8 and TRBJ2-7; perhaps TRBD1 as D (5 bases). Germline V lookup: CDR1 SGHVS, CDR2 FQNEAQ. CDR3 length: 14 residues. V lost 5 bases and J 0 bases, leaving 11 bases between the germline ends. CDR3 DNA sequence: TGTGCCAGCAGCCCGGACAATCTCTCCTACGAGCAGTACTTC. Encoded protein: CASSPDNLSYEQYF.

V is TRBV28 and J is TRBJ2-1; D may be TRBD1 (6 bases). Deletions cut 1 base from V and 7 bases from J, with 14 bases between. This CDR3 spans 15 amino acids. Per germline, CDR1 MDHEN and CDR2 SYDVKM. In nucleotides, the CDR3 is TGTGCCAGCAGTTTATTTCAGGGGTCCAGGAATGAGCAGTTCTTC. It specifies CASSLFQGSRNEQFF.

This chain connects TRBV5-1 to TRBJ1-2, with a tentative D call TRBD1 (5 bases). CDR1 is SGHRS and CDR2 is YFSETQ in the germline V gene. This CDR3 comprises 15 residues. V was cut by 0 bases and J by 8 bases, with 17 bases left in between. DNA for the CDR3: TGCGCCAGCAGCTTGGAGATTTGGGGGGAGGAAGGCTACACCTTC. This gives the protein CASSLEIWGEEGYTF. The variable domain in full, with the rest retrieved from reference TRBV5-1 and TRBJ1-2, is KAGVTQTPRYLIKTRGQQVTLSCSPISGHRSVSWYQQTPGQGLQFLFEYFSETQRNKGNFPGRFSGRQFSNSRSEMNVSTLELGDSALYLCASSLEIWGEEGYTFGSGTRLTVV.